This T cell receptor (beta chain) originates from a study of blood T cell repertoires in COVID-19. Across the whole study: Specimens from acute and convalescent COVID-19 originated in the United States, Italy and Spain. Nucleic acid was either cDNA or gDNA, and it came from T cells, B-cell-depleted T cells, or PBMCs.

Trimming took 0 bases from V and 5 from J, leaving 11 bases between them. Germline V CDR1 and CDR2: SGHRS, YFSETQ. This CDR3 comprises 14 residues. Authors' processing steps: The assay estimated nucleated cells by amplifying reference gene primers. Sequenced by immunoSEQ multiplex PCR; TCRdb stores in-frame clones only, minus some. The DNA gave D and trimming, while V, J and clone size come from that table. In the table there are about 89,000 clones, approximately 88% of which are singletons. The receptor was derived from a man between 60 and 75 years old with acute or convalescent COVID-19. Sequencing was done on a sample of peripheral blood. The J gene is TRBJ1-1, the V gene TRBV5-1; weak D call: TRBD1 (5 bases). The CDR3: CASSLVGGGTEAFF. The DNA of the CDR3 is TGCGCCAGCAGCTTGGTCGGTGGGGGGACTGAAGCTTTCTTT.